The sequence of this T cell receptor (beta chain) was determined in a study of blood T cell repertoires in COVID-19. Study-level information: Samples representing acute and convalescent COVID-19 were sourced from the United States, Italy and Spain. In each case, the material was cDNA or gDNA derived from T cells, B-cell-depleted T cells, or PBMCs.

Per the authors' pipeline: Scientists estimated how many nucleated cells there were by amplifying reference gene primers. Only in-frame clones appear in the TCRdb table, and some are missing; sequencing was by immunoSEQ multiplex PCR. V and J calls and clone size come straight from that table; D and trimming were deduced from the DNA. The sample lists under 250,000 clones, 82% occurring once. The CDR3 runs 14 residues. Trimming removed 0 bases from V and 2 bases from J, with 7 bases in between. In germline, CDR1 is LNHNV, CDR2 YYDKDF (reference sequence). This receptor was obtained from a woman aged 80 or over with acute or convalescent COVID-19. The chain is built from TRBV15 and TRBJ1-2; D gene unclear. Sequenced: peripheral blood. CDR3 region: CATSREAGNYGYTF. CDR3 in DNA: TGTGCCACCAGCAGAGAGGCCGGGAACTATGGCTACACCTTC. Using reference TRBV15 and TRBJ1-2 for the parts outside the CDR3, the full variable domain is DAMVIQNPRYQVTQFGKPVTLSCSQTLNHNVMYWYQQKSSQAPKLLFHYYDKDFNNEADTPDNFQSRRPNTSFCFLDIRSPGLGDTAMYLCATSREAGNYGYTFGSGTRLTVV.